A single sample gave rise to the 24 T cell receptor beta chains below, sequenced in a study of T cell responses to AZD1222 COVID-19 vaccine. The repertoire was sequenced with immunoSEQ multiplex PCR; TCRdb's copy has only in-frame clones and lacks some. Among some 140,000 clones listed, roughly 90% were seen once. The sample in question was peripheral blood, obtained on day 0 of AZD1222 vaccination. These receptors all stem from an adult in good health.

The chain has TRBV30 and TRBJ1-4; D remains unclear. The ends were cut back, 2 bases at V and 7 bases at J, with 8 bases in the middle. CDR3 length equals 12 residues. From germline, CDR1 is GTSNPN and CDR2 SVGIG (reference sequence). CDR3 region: CAWSTAIEKLFF. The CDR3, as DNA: TGTGCCTGGAGTACGGCGATTGAAAAACTGTTTTTT.

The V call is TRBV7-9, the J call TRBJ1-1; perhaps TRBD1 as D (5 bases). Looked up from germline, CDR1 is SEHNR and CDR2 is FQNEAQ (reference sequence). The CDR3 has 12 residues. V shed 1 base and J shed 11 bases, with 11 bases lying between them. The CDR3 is CASSLGGTPAFF. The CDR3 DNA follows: TGTGCCAGCAGCTTAGGGGGGACTCCGGCTTTCTTT.

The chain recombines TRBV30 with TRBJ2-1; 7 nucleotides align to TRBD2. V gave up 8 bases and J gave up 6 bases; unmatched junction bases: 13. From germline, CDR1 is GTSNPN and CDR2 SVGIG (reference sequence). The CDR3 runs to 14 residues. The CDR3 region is CAGLRDYSLNEQFF. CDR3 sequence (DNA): TGTGCCGGGCTCCGGGACTACTCCCTCAATGAGCAGTTCTTC.

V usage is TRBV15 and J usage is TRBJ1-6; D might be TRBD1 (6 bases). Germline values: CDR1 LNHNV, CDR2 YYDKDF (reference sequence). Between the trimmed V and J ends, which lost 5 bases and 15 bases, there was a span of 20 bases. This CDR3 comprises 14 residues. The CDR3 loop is CATSEDGPRGGLHF. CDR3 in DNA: TGTGCCACCAGCGAGGACGGTCCCAGGGGAGGCCTCCACTTT. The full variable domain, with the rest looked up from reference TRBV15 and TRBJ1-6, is DAMVIQNPRYQVTQFGKPVTLSCSQTLNHNVMYWYQQKSSQAPKLLFHYYDKDFNNEADTPDNFQSRRPNTSFCFLDIRSPGLGDTAMYLCATSEDGPRGGLHFGNGTRLTVT.

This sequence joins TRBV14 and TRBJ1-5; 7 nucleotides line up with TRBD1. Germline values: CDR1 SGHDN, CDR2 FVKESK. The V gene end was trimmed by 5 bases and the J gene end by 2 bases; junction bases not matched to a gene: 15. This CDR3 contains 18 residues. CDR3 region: CASSERGGEGLRNQPQHF. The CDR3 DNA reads TGTGCCAGCAGCGAAAGAGGGGGCGAAGGCTTGCGCAATCAGCCCCAGCATTTT.

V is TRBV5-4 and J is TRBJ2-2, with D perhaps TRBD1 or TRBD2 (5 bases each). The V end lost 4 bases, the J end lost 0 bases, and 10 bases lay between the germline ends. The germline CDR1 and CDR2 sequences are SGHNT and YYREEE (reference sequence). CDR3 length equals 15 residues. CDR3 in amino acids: CASSPQGPNTGELFF. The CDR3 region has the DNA TGTGCCAGCAGCCCGCAGGGACCGAACACCGGGGAGCTGTTTTTT.

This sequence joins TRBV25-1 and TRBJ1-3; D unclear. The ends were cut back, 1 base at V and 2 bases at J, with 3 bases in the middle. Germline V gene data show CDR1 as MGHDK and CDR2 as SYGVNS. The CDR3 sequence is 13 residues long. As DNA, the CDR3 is TGTGCCAGCAGTGAATTCCCTGGAAACACCATATATTTT. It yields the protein CASSEFPGNTIYF. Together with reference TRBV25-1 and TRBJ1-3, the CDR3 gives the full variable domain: EADIYQTPRYLVIGTGKKITLECSQTMGHDKMYWYQQDPGMELHLIHYSYGVNSTEKGDLSSESTVSRIRTEHFPLTLESARPSHTSQYLCASSEFPGNTIYFGEGSWLTVV.

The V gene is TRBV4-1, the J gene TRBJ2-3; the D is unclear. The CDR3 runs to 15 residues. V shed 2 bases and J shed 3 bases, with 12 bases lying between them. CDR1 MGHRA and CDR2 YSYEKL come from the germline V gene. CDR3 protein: CASSQLSDPTDTQYF. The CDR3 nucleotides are TGCGCCAGCAGCCAATTATCTGACCCGACAGATACGCAGTATTTT.

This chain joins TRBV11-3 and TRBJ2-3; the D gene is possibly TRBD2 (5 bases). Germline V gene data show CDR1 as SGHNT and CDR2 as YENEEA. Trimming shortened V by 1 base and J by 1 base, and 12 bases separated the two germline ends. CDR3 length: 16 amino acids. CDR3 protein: CASSLGPAVGTDTQYF. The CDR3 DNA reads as TGTGCCAGCAGCTTAGGTCCAGCGGTAGGCACAGATACGCAGTATTTT.

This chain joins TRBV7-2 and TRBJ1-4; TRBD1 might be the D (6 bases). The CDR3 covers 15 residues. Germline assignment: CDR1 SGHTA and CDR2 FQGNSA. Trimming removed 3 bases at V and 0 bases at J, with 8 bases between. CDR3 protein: CASSLGGSTNEKLFF. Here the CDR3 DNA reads TGTGCCAGCAGCTTGGGGGGCTCAACTAATGAAAAACTGTTTTTT.

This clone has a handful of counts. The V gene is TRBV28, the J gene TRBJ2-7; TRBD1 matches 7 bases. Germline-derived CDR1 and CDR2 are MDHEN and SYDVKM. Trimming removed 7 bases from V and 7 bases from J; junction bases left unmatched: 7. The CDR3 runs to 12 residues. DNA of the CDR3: TGTGCCAGCACCGGGACAGCCTTAGAGCAGTACTTC. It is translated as CASTGTALEQYF.

CDR3 loop: CASSESRGRTEAFF. The CDR3 nucleotides read TGTGCCAGCAGTGAATCAAGGGGAAGGACTGAAGCTTTCTTT. J is TRBJ1-1 and V is TRBV25-1, with D possibly TRBD1 on 5 matching bases. Trimming took 1 base from V and 5 from J, leaving 11 bases between them. Germline-derived CDR1 and CDR2 are MGHDK and SYGVNS. The CDR3 is 14 amino acids.

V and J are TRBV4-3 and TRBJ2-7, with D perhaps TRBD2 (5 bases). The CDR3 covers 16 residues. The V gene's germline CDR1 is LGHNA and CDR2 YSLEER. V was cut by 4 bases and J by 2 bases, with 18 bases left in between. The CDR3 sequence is CASSRGGGSRPYEQYF. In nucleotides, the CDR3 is TGCGCCAGCAGCCGCGGAGGAGGATCCCGGCCCTACGAGCAGTACTTC.

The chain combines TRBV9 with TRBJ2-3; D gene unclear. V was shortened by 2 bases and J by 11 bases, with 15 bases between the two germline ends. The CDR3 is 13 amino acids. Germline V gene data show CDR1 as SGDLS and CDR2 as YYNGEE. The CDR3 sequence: CASSVDATPGQYF. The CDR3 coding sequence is TGTGCCAGCAGCGTCGATGCGACTCCGGGGCAGTATTTT. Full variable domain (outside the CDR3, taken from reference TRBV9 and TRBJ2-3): DSGVTQTPKHLITATGQRVTLRCSPRSGDLSVYWYQQSLDQGLQFLIQYYNGEERAKGNILERFSAQQFPDLHSELNLSSLELGDSALYFCASSVDATPGQYFGPGTRLTVL.

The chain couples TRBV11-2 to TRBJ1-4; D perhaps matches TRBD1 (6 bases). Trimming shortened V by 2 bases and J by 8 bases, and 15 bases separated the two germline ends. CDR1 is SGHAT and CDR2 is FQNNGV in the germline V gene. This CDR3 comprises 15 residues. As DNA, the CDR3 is TGTGCCAGCAGCTTAAGGGGACAAAACGTGGAAAAACTGTTTTTT. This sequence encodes CASSLRGQNVEKLFF.

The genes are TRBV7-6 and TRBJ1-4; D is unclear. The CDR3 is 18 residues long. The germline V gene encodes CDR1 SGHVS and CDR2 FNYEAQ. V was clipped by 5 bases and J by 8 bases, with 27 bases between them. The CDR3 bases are TGTGCCAGCAGCCCATTACCAGACTGGTCCCCCACACCCGAAAAACTGTTTTTT. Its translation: CASSPLPDWSPTPEKLFF. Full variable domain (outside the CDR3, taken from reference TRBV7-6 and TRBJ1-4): GAGVSQSPRYKVTKRGQDVALRCDPISGHVSLYWYRQALGQGPEFLTYFNYEAQQDKSGLPNDRFSAERPEGSISTLTIQRTEQRDSAMYRCASSPLPDWSPTPEKLFFGSGTQLSVL.

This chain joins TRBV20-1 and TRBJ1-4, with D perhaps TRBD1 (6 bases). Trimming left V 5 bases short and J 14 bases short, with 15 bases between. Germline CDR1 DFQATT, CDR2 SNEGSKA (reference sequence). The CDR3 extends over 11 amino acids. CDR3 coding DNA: TGCAGTGCTCGGGGGCCTGTTAATCTGTTTTTT. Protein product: CSARGPVNLFF.

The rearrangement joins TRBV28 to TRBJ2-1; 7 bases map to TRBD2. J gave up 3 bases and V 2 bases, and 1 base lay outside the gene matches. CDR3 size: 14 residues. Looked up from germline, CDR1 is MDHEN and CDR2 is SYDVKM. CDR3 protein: CASSLTSDYNEQFF. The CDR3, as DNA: TGTGCCAGCAGTTTAACTAGCGACTACAATGAGCAGTTCTTC.

Written as DNA, the CDR3 is TGTGCCAGCAGTTCCGGACAGATTTACGAGCAGTACTTC. It translates to CASSSGQIYEQYF. The chain combines TRBV6-2 or TRBV6-3 with TRBJ2-7, with D tentatively TRBD1 (6 bases). CDR1 and CDR2 from the germline V gene are MNHEY and SVGEGT. V lost 4 bases and J 4 bases, leaving 11 bases between the germline ends. The CDR3 totals 13 residues.

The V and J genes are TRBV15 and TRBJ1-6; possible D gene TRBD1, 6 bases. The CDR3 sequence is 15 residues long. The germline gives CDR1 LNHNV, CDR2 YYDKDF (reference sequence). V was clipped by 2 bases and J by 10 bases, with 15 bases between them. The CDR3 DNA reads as TGTGCCACCAGCAGATCCCACAGGGCGCGCTCACCCCTCCACTTT. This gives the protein CATSRSHRARSPLHF.

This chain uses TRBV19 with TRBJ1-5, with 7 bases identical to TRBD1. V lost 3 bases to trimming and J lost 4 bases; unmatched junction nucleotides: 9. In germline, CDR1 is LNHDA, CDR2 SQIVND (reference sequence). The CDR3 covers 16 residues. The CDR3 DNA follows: TGTGCCAGTAGTATCCCCAGGGGGATTGGAAATCAGCCCCAGCATTTT. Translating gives CASSIPRGIGNQPQHF. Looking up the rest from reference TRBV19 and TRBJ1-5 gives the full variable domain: DGGITQSPKYLFRKEGQNVTLSCEQNLNHDAMYWYRQDPGQGLRLIYYSQIVNDFQKGDIAEGYSVSREKKESFPLTVTSAQKNPTAFYLCASSIPRGIGNQPQHFGDGTRLSIL.

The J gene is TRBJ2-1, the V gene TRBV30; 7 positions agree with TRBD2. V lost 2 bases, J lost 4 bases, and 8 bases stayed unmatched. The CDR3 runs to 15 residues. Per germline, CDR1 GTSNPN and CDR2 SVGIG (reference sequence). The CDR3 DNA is TGTGCCTGGAGTTTGACTAGCCCGCCTTACAATGAGCAGTTCTTC. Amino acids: CAWSLTSPPYNEQFF.

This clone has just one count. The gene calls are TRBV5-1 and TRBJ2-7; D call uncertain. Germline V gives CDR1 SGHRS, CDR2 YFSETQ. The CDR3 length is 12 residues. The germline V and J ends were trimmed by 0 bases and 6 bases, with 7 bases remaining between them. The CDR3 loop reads CASSLGQAEQYF. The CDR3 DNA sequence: TGCGCCAGCAGCTTGGGCCAGGCCGAGCAGTACTTC. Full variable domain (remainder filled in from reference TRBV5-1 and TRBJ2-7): KAGVTQTPRYLIKTRGQQVTLSCSPISGHRSVSWYQQTPGQGLQFLFEYFSETQRNKGNFPGRFSGRQFSNSRSEMNVSTLELGDSALYLCASSLGQAEQYFGPGTRLTVT.

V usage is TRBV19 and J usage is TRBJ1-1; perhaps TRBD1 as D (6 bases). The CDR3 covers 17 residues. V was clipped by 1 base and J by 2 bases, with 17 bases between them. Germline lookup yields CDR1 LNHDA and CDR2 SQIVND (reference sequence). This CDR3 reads CASSIGGGGVSNTEAFF. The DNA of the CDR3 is TGTGCCAGTAGTATAGGTGGAGGGGGGGTATCCAACACTGAAGCTTTCTTT. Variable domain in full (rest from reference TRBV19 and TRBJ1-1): DGGITQSPKYLFRKEGQNVTLSCEQNLNHDAMYWYRQDPGQGLRLIYYSQIVNDFQKGDIAEGYSVSREKKESFPLTVTSAQKNPTAFYLCASSIGGGGVSNTEAFFGQGTRLTVV.